Shown below are 30 T cell receptor beta chains from a single sample sequenced in a study of T cell responses to AZD1222 COVID-19 vaccine. The table came from immunoSEQ multiplex PCR; TCRdb's copy has only in-frame clones and leaves some out. Of some 120,000 clones in the sample, about 89% are singletons; the top ten hold 8.5% to 12%. The material was peripheral blood, obtained on day 0 of AZD1222 vaccination. The source of these receptors is an adult in good health.

The V and J genes are TRBV9 and TRBJ2-7; D not certain. CDR1 is SGDLS, CDR2 YYNGEE, per germline. The V gene lost 3 bases and the J gene lost 4 bases, with 11 bases spanning the gap. CDR3 length: 13 amino acids. The CDR3 DNA is TGTGCCAGCAGCGGCGCGCTGAGTTACGAGCAGTACTTC. As protein: CASSGALSYEQYF.

The gene calls are TRBV30 and TRBJ2-4; D gene ambiguous. CDR1 GTSNPN and CDR2 SVGIG come from the germline V gene (reference sequence). The ends were cut back, 0 bases at V and 8 bases at J, with 11 bases in the middle. The CDR3 runs to 13 residues. As DNA, the CDR3 is TGTGCCTGGAGTGTACGATCGACTTACATTCAGTACTTC. As protein: CAWSVRSTYIQYF.

V gene TRBV6-4 combines with J gene TRBJ2-7; 7 bases line up with TRBD1. Germline V gene data show CDR1 as MRHNA and CDR2 as SNTAGT. The J segment lost 2 bases and the V segment lost 5 bases, leaving 15 bases of the junction unmatched. The CDR3 spans 17 residues. The CDR3 nucleotides read TGTGCCAGCAGTCCCACTAAGCCGTGGCAGGGGGCCTACGAGCAGTACTTC. Its translation is CASSPTKPWQGAYEQYF.

This clone was seen once. The rearrangement uses TRBV6-6 and TRBJ2-1; 7 bases are a match to TRBD2. Trimming cost V 7 bases and J 7 bases; bases outside gene matches: 4. Per germline, CDR1 MNHNY and CDR2 SVGAGI (reference sequence). The CDR3 spans 12 residues. CDR3 bases: TGTGCCAGCACTGCGGGAGAGAATGAGCAGTTCTTC. It encodes CASTAGENEQFF.

The gene calls are TRBV7-6 and TRBJ2-7; possible D gene TRBD1, 6 bases. The CDR3 sequence is 13 residues long. Germline V CDR1 and CDR2: SGHVS, FNYEAQ. V was trimmed by 5 bases and J by 6 bases, leaving 14 bases between them. CDR3 nucleotide sequence: TGTGCCAGCAGCCTCGGGACACCTACCGAGCAGTACTTC. Protein: CASSLGTPTEQYF.

This chain connects TRBV29-1 to TRBJ2-1, with a tentative D call TRBD2 (6 bases). The CDR3 covers 14 residues. The V gene lost 7 bases and the J gene lost 4 bases, with 17 bases spanning the gap. Per germline, CDR1 SQVTM and CDR2 ANQGSEA. The chain's CDR3 is CSAVGLTLYNEQFF. CDR3 nucleotides: TGCAGCGCTGTGGGACTGACCTTATACAATGAGCAGTTCTTC.

This chain uses TRBV7-3 with TRBJ2-7; 10 bases map to TRBD2. After removal of 0 bases from V and 5 bases from J, the junction contained 7 bases not matched to a gene. Germline CDR1 is SGHTA and CDR2 is FQGTGA. This CDR3 has 16 amino acids. CDR3: CASSLTGAGGPNEQYF. CDR3 sequence (DNA): TGTGCCAGCAGCTTAACGGGAGCGGGAGGGCCAAACGAGCAGTACTTC.

The V call is TRBV5-6, the J call TRBJ2-1; D call uncertain. V dropped 3 bases and J dropped 5 bases, with 18 bases sitting between them. Germline lookup yields CDR1 SGHDT and CDR2 YYEEEE. The CDR3 extends over 16 amino acids. The CDR3 here is CASSSPTFFPNNEQFF. DNA of the CDR3: TGTGCCAGCAGCTCCCCGACTTTTTTTCCAAACAATGAGCAGTTCTTC.

This chain links TRBV6-2 or TRBV6-3 with TRBJ2-7; D is tentatively TRBD1 or TRBD2 (5 bases each). This CDR3 is 14 amino acids long. The germline V gene encodes CDR1 MNHEY and CDR2 SVGEGT. Trimming took off 0 bases at V and 0 bases at J, with 6 bases between the two ends. CDR3 sequence (DNA): TGTGCCAGCAGTTACTCGGGGACCTCCTACGAGCAGTACTTC. This translates into CASSYSGTSYEQYF.

The J gene is TRBJ2-1, the V gene TRBV19; TRBD2 agrees at 12 bases. V dropped 5 bases and J dropped 6; count of bases not matched to a gene: 5. This CDR3 spans 15 amino acids. Per the germline V gene, CDR1 is LNHDA and CDR2 is SQIVND (reference sequence). This CDR3 reads CASSSTSGGSNEQFF. The CDR3 DNA reads TGTGCCAGTAGTTCGACTAGCGGGGGAAGCAATGAGCAGTTCTTC.

The V call is TRBV7-2, the J call TRBJ1-2, with TRBD1 matching 9 bases. Trimming removed 5 bases from V and 4 bases from J; junction bases left unmatched: 5. Germline V lookup: CDR1 SGHTA, CDR2 FQGNSA. The CDR3 sequence is 14 residues long. The CDR3 DNA follows: TGTGCCAGCAGCCCGGGACAGGGAGGCTATGGCTACACCTTC. It codes for CASSPGQGGYGYTF.

The chain couples TRBV7-2 to TRBJ1-3; 7 nucleotides agree with TRBD1. Germline CDR1 SGHTA, CDR2 FQGNSA. This CDR3 has 16 amino acids. The J segment lost 0 bases and the V segment lost 5 bases, leaving 7 bases of the junction unmatched. CDR3 coding DNA: TGTGCCAGCAGCCTCGACAGGGCCTACTCTGGAAACACCATATATTTT. Its translation: CASSLDRAYSGNTIYF.

The chain uses TRBV5-6 and TRBJ2-4; D may correspond to TRBD1 or TRBD2 (5 bases each). The CDR3 runs to 14 residues. V lost 4 bases, J lost 5 bases, and 13 bases lay in between. The germline V gene encodes CDR1 SGHDT and CDR2 YYEEEE. Here the CDR3 reads CASSPETGQNIQYF. CDR3 nucleotides: TGTGCCAGCAGCCCCGAAACGGGGCAAAACATTCAGTACTTC.

The CDR3 DNA reads as TGTGCCAGCAGCTTGCCGACAGGGGGTGAGCAGTACTTC. It is translated as CASSLPTGGEQYF. The V gene is TRBV5-6, the J gene TRBJ2-7, with 9 bases identical to TRBD1. The germline gives CDR1 SGHDT, CDR2 YYEEEE. The CDR3 runs 13 residues. With 1 base clipped from V and 7 bases from J, the junction kept 3 bases outside the gene matches.

This clone occurred once. The V and J genes are TRBV27 and TRBJ1-5; no clear D. Looked up from germline, CDR1 is MNHEY and CDR2 is SMNVEV (reference sequence). The V end lost 10 bases, the J end lost 0 bases, and 16 bases lay between the germline ends. This CDR3 has 15 residues. CDR3 sequence: CATSRGRNSNQPQHF. In DNA, the CDR3 is TGTGCCACCTCGAGAGGCAGAAATAGCAATCAGCCCCAGCATTTT.

The V call is TRBV4-1, the J call TRBJ1-1, with D unclear. CDR3 size: 18 residues. Germline CDR1 and CDR2: MGHRA and YSYEKL. Trimming shortened V by 0 bases and J by 1 base, and 18 bases separated the two germline ends. CDR3 nucleotides: TGCGCCAGCAGCCAAGATCGAGGGTTAGATAGGGCGAACACTGAAGCTTTCTTT. It translates to CASSQDRGLDRANTEAFF.

The chain has TRBV29-1 and TRBJ2-5; the match to TRBD2 covers 9 bases. The CDR3 totals 12 residues. Germline V CDR1 and CDR2: SQVTM, ANQGSEA. V shed 6 bases, J shed 3 bases, and the junction held 2 bases outside the gene matches. The CDR3, as DNA: TGCAGCGTAGCGGGGGGCGAAGAGACCCAGTACTTC. Its protein is CSVAGGEETQYF. Filled out from reference TRBV29-1 and TRBJ2-5, the complete variable domain reads SAVISQKPSRDICQRGTSLTIQCQVDSQVTMMFWYRQQPGQSLTLIATANQGSEATYESGFVIDKFPISRPNLTFSTLTVSNMSPEDSSIYLCSVAGGEETQYFGPGTRLLVL.

This chain's CDR3 is CASSQAGQNTEAFF. CDR3 DNA: TGTGCCAGCTCACAGGCAGGCCAGAACACTGAAGCTTTCTTT. The chain is built from TRBV18 and TRBJ1-1; no clear D. The germline V gene has CDR1 KGHSH and CDR2 LQKENI. Trimming took 4 bases from V and 1 from J, leaving 10 bases between them. The CDR3 spans 14 residues. Based on the CDR3 plus reference TRBV18 and TRBJ1-1, the full variable domain is NAGVMQNPRHLVRRRGQEARLRCSPMKGHSHVYWYRQLPEEGLKFMVYLQKENIIDESGMPKERFSAEFPKEGPSILRIQQVVRGDSAAYFCASSQAGQNTEAFFGQGTRLTVV.

The chain combines TRBV5-8 with TRBJ1-5, with a possible D match to TRBD1 (6 bases). Germline CDR1 SGHTS, CDR2 YDEGEE. Trimming took off 0 bases at V and 7 bases at J, with 14 bases between the two ends. CDR3 length: 15 amino acids. The CDR3 sequence: CASSLEGGRGQPQHF. The CDR3 region has the DNA TGTGCCAGCAGCTTGGAAGGGGGTCGAGGACAGCCCCAGCATTTT.

The rearrangement uses TRBV29-1 and TRBJ1-1; unclear D gene. Trimming removed 7 bases from V and 0 bases from J, with 12 bases in between. Germline V CDR1 and CDR2: SQVTM, ANQGSEA. This CDR3 contains 13 residues. CDR3 amino acids: CSAVGGMNTEAFF. The CDR3 bases are TGCAGCGCTGTGGGTGGAATGAACACTGAAGCTTTCTTT.

The chain carries TRBV12-3 or TRBV12-4 and TRBJ2-2; weak D call: TRBD1 (6 bases). CDR3 length equals 13 residues. V was clipped by 0 bases and J by 8 bases, with 7 bases between them. The chain's CDR3 is CASSLAQGGELFF. The CDR3, as DNA: TGTGCCAGCAGTTTAGCACAGGGAGGGGAGCTGTTTTTT.

This chain connects TRBV15 to TRBJ1-2; TRBD1 might be the D (5 bases). The CDR3 is 15 residues long. Germline CDR1 and CDR2: LNHNV and YYDKDF (reference sequence). The germline V and J ends were trimmed by 0 bases and 4 bases, with 12 bases remaining between them. In DNA, the CDR3 is TGTGCCACCAGCAGAGATTCGGGCAGGGTCTATGGCTACACCTTC. Translation: CATSRDSGRVYGYTF.

This sequence joins TRBV5-1 and TRBJ2-2; D ambiguous. Per germline, CDR1 SGHRS and CDR2 YFSETQ. Trimming cost V 4 bases and J 5 bases, with 6 bases left between them. The CDR3 sequence is 12 residues long. The chain's CDR3 is CASSPGTGELFF. As DNA, the CDR3 is TGCGCCAGCAGCCCTGGGACCGGGGAGCTGTTTTTT.

The chain is built from TRBV27 and TRBJ1-2; 7 bases are shared with TRBD1. CDR1 and CDR2 (germline): MNHEY, SMNVEV (reference sequence). Trimming took 4 bases from V and 4 from J; bases not matched to a gene: 6. The CDR3 has 14 residues. The CDR3 region has the DNA TGTGCCAGCAGTTCGCTGACAGGGCGCTATGGCTACACCTTC. Its translation: CASSSLTGRYGYTF.

The CDR3 nucleotides are TGCGCCAGCAGCTTTGAGTCCCCTAACTATGGCTACACCTTC. Protein sequence: CASSFESPNYGYTF. The rearrangement joins TRBV5-1 to TRBJ1-2; D is undetermined. The germline gives CDR1 SGHRS, CDR2 YFSETQ. The CDR3 spans 14 residues. V shed 2 bases and J shed 0 bases, with 8 bases lying between them. Full variable domain (rest looked up from reference TRBV5-1 and TRBJ1-2): KAGVTQTPRYLIKTRGQQVTLSCSPISGHRSVSWYQQTPGQGLQFLFEYFSETQRNKGNFPGRFSGRQFSNSRSEMNVSTLELGDSALYLCASSFESPNYGYTFGSGTRLTVV.

V gene TRBV2 combines with J gene TRBJ1-2; TRBD1 is a possible D gene (6 bases). This CDR3 has 18 residues. V lost 3 bases and J lost 4, with 24 bases in between. Germline lookup yields CDR1 SNHLY and CDR2 FYNNEI. As DNA, the CDR3 is TGTGCCAGCAGTGACACAAAACTCGGCACAGGGAAGTTCTATGGCTACACCTTC. Residues: CASSDTKLGTGKFYGYTF.

This clone turned up a few times. This chain joins TRBV28 and TRBJ1-2; D is perhaps TRBD1 (6 bases). The germline gives CDR1 MDHEN, CDR2 SYDVKM. The CDR3 runs 13 residues. V was cut by 7 bases and J by 4 bases, with 13 bases left in between. This CDR3 reads CASTRGGSYGYTF. CDR3 nucleotides: TGTGCCAGCACCCGGGGGGGCAGCTATGGCTACACCTTC.

V is TRBV5-1 and J is TRBJ1-1; D remains ambiguous. Trimming shortened V by 4 bases and J by 1 base, and 11 bases separated the two germline ends. Germline V CDR1 and CDR2: SGHRS, YFSETQ. The CDR3 extends over 14 amino acids. The DNA of the CDR3 is TGCGCCAGCAGCGCGACATTCCCGAACACTGAAGCTTTCTTT. Translation gives CASSATFPNTEAFF.

The rearrangement links TRBV3-1 (or the pseudogene TRBV3-2) to TRBJ1-2; D unclear. The CDR3 consists of 12 residues. Trimming took 1 base from V and 8 from J, leaving 8 bases between them. Germline assignment: CDR1 LGHDT and CDR2 YNNKEL (reference sequence). CDR3: CASSQGVRGYTF. In DNA, the CDR3 is TGTGCCAGCAGCCAAGGGGTGAGGGGCTACACCTTC.

This rearrangement joins TRBV9 to TRBJ1-1; D is unclear. The CDR3 has 14 amino acids. Trimming stripped 3 bases from V and 0 bases from J, with 9 bases between. Germline CDR1 is SGDLS and CDR2 is YYNGEE. CDR3 sequence reads: CASSAATMNTEAFF. Written as DNA, the CDR3 is TGTGCCAGCAGCGCCGCGACCATGAACACTGAAGCTTTCTTT.